These 25 T cell receptor beta chains originate from one sample sequenced in a study of regulatory T cells in long-lasting Graves disease. To make TCR beta libraries, researchers used iRepertoire HTBI primers and Arm-PCR of CDR3 regions. In TCRdb, the multiplex PCR reads were re-called with MiXCR into one record per CDR3 protein. The sample yields about 440,000 distinct CDR3 sequences, about 15% seen once. Stated time point: newly diagnosed GD, antithyroid drugs for less than 3 months. With RNA extracted from PBMCs as input, the TCR library was made. These data were also filed under a second study, of T cells in Graves' hyperthyroidism and ophthalmopathy.

The source was peripheral blood mononuclear cells (PBMCs), collected at new diagnosis, from a patient treated with antithyroid drugs. The origin of the receptors is a woman between 25 and 40 years old with Graves disease.

The table lists this clonotype with many counts. At one end the junction does not follow the germline gene, possibly because of a read error. This chain links TRBV5-1 with TRBJ2-7; TRBD1 aligns across 8 bases. Germline-derived CDR1 and CDR2 are SGHRS and YFSETQ. CDR3 length: 14 amino acids. In DNA, the CDR3 is TGTGCCAGCAGCGCCGGGACAGGTTCCTACGAGCAGTACTTC. Translated: CASSAGTGSYEQYF.

This clonotype was picked up many times. The chain carries TRBV3-1 and TRBJ2-5; D is uncertain. Germline lookup yields CDR1 LGHDT and CDR2 YNNKEL (reference sequence). V was shortened by 1 base and J by 3 bases, with 6 bases between the two germline ends. There are 13 residues in the CDR3. The CDR3 region is CASSQGWKETQYF. The CDR3 DNA follows: TGTGCCAGCAGCCAAGGGTGGAAAGAGACCCAGTACTTC.

This clonotype was counted between two and nine times. The chain carries TRBV6-9 and TRBJ1-4; D gene unclear. The germline V gene encodes CDR1 MNHGY and CDR2 SVAAGI. With 3 bases removed from V and 0 bases from J, the gap between germline ends came to 11 bases. CDR3 length: 16 residues. The DNA of the CDR3 is TGTGCCAGCAGTTACGTCCGGACCTCAACTAATGAAAAACTGTTTTTT. Its translation: CASSYVRTSTNEKLFF.

The chain links TRBV24-1 to TRBJ2-3, with TRBD1 matching 9 bases. Per germline, CDR1 KGHDR and CDR2 SFDVKD. After removal of 10 bases from V and 1 base from J, the junction contained 2 bases not matched to a gene. The CDR3 runs to 13 residues. CDR3 loop: CATGDRGTDTQYF. The CDR3 DNA reads TGTGCCACAGGGGACAGGGGCACAGATACGCAGTATTTT.

This clonotype has ten or more counts. This chain uses TRBV29-1 with TRBJ2-7; the D is unclear. This CDR3 is built from 12 residues. The germline V gene has CDR1 SQVTM and CDR2 ANQGSEA. Trimming pared 4 bases from V and 2 bases from J, leaving 9 bases between. The DNA for the CDR3 is TGCAGCGTTGGGATGACCGCCTACGAGCAGTACTTC. The encoded protein is CSVGMTAYEQYF.

The V gene is TRBV15, the J gene TRBJ2-7, with TRBD2 matching over 7 bases. Germline loops: CDR1 LNHNV, CDR2 YYDKDF (reference sequence). The CDR3 is 17 residues long. V lost 2 bases to trimming and J lost 3 bases; unmatched junction nucleotides: 13. CDR3 protein: CATSRLGGGTWGYEQYF. The CDR3 region has the DNA TGTGCCACCAGCAGACTGGGGGGAGGGACGTGGGGCTACGAGCAGTACTTC. The variable domain in full, with the rest retrieved from reference TRBV15 and TRBJ2-7, is DAMVIQNPRYQVTQFGKPVTLSCSQTLNHNVMYWYQQKSSQAPKLLFHYYDKDFNNEADTPDNFQSRRPNTSFCFLDIRSPGLGDTAMYLCATSRLGGGTWGYEQYFGPGTRLTVT.

This clonotype was observed many times. The V gene is TRBV13, the J gene TRBJ2-1; 14 nucleotides match TRBD2. CDR3 length: 16 amino acids. V gave up 5 bases and J gave up 8 bases; unmatched junction bases: 8. Germline values: CDR1 PRHDT, CDR2 FYEKMQ (reference sequence). The CDR3 spells CASSLGLAGENDEQFF. The CDR3 DNA reads TGTGCCAGCAGCCTGGGACTAGCGGGAGAAAACGATGAGCAGTTCTTC.

J is TRBJ2-1 and V is TRBV29-1; possibly TRBD2 for D (6 bases). Germline V CDR1 and CDR2: SQVTM, ANQGSEA. CDR3 length equals 17 residues. Trimming shortened V by 3 bases and J by 2 bases, and 20 bases separated the two germline ends. CDR3 region: CSVEVTRMRGAYNEQFF. The CDR3 region has the DNA TGCAGCGTTGAGGTGACTAGGATGAGGGGTGCCTACAATGAGCAGTTCTTC.

Many counts were recorded for this clonotype. The rearrangement uses TRBV7-9 and TRBJ2-3; TRBD2 agrees at 11 bases. V shed 4 bases and J 2 bases; nucleotides not matched to a gene: 5. The CDR3 runs 16 residues. The germline V gene has CDR1 SEHNR and CDR2 FQNEAQ (reference sequence). In DNA, the CDR3 is TGTGCCAGCAGCTCGGGGACTAGCGGAAACACAGATACGCAGTATTTT. Its protein product is CASSSGTSGNTDTQYF. Together with reference TRBV7-9 and TRBJ2-3, the CDR3 gives the full variable domain: DTGVSQNPRHKITKRGQNVTFRCDPISEHNRLYWYRQTLGQGPEFLTYFQNEAQLEKSRLLSDRFSAERPKGSFSTLEIQRTEQGDSAMYLCASSSGTSGNTDTQYFGPGTRLTVL.

The chain recombines TRBV3-1 with TRBJ1-5; D remains unclear. The ends were cut back, 1 base at V and 0 bases at J, with 4 bases in the middle. Germline assignment: CDR1 LGHDT and CDR2 YNNKEL (reference sequence). The CDR3 is 14 residues long. The chain's CDR3 is CASSQGHSNQPQHF. DNA for the CDR3: TGTGCCAGCAGCCAAGGGCATAGCAATCAGCCCCAGCATTTT.

The rearrangement uses TRBV2 and TRBJ2-7, with D possibly matching TRBD2 (6 bases). The V and J ends lost 7 bases and 4 bases respectively, with 11 bases between them. In germline, CDR1 is SNHLY, CDR2 FYNNEI. The CDR3 covers 12 residues. CDR3 in amino acids: CASMGGGYEQYF. DNA for the CDR3: TGTGCCAGCATGGGGGGTGGTTACGAGCAGTACTTC.

The chain recombines TRBV19 with TRBJ1-5; no firm D call. The germline CDR1 and CDR2 sequences are LNHDA and SQIVND (reference sequence). Trimming stripped 6 bases from V and 1 base from J, with 25 bases between. The CDR3 contains 19 residues. The CDR3 DNA is TGTGCCAGTAGCCCGTCCGGCCCAGCAACAACTATAAGCAATCAGCCCCAGCATTTT. Its translation is CASSPSGPATTISNQPQHF. Using reference TRBV19 and TRBJ1-5 for the parts outside the CDR3, the full variable domain is DGGITQSPKYLFRKEGQNVTLSCEQNLNHDAMYWYRQDPGQGLRLIYYSQIVNDFQKGDIAEGYSVSREKKESFPLTVTSAQKNPTAFYLCASSPSGPATTISNQPQHFGDGTRLSIL.

At least ten counts were recorded for this clonotype. This chain links TRBV18 with TRBJ2-1; tentatively, D is TRBD2 (6 bases). This CDR3 is built from 16 residues. Germline V gene sequence: CDR1 KGHSH, CDR2 LQKENI. Trimming removed 3 bases at V and 1 base at J, with 13 bases between. CDR3 amino acids: CASSPQTSRSYNEQFF. The DNA of the CDR3 is TGTGCCAGCTCACCTCAGACTAGTAGGTCCTACAATGAGCAGTTCTTC.

This clonotype was detected many times. Relative to the germline gene, one junction end is altered; a read error may explain this. The CDR3 loop reads CASSLVSRPGSYIEQFF. Written as DNA, the CDR3 is TGTGCCAGCAGCCTAGTTAGCCGGCCGGGGTCCTACATTGAGCAGTTCTTC. The chain employs TRBV11-2 and TRBJ2-1, with a possible D match to TRBD2 (5 bases). CDR1 and CDR2 (germline): SGHAT, FQNNGV. The length of the CDR3 is 17 residues.

This clonotype was seen ten or more times. The rearrangement uses TRBV29-1 and TRBJ1-2; a weak D match, TRBD1 (5 bases). The CDR3 consists of 12 residues. V lost 5 bases to trimming and J lost 7 bases, with 14 bases between them. Germline V gives CDR1 SQVTM, CDR2 ANQGSEA. This chain's CDR3 is CSVPGLPLGYTF. The CDR3 DNA follows: TGCAGCGTTCCGGGACTCCCGCTTGGCTACACCTTC.

Only a few counts were recorded for this clonotype. This sequence joins TRBV7-9 and TRBJ1-5; weak D call: TRBD1 (5 bases). Trimming removed 1 base at V and 1 base at J, with 20 bases between. The germline CDR1 and CDR2 sequences are SEHNR and FQNEAQ (reference sequence). The CDR3 length is 19 residues. The CDR3 region is CASSLGGPGVLSSNQPQHF. DNA of the CDR3: TGTGCCAGCAGCTTAGGGGGACCCGGTGTCTTGTCGAGCAATCAGCCCCAGCATTTT.

This clonotype has a count of ten or more. The chain combines TRBV5-1 with TRBJ2-7, with D maybe TRBD1 (5 bases). Germline lookup yields CDR1 SGHRS and CDR2 YFSETQ. The V and J ends lost 1 base and 2 bases respectively, with 10 bases between them. The length of the CDR3 is 14 residues. Here the CDR3 reads CASSLRTDTYEQYF. In nucleotides, the CDR3 is TGCGCCAGCAGCTTGAGGACGGACACCTACGAGCAGTACTTC.

The sample holds many counts of this clonotype. The chain combines TRBV28 with TRBJ2-1; no reliable D call. There are 13 residues in the CDR3. Trimming took 7 bases from V and 5 from J, leaving 12 bases between them. Germline lookup yields CDR1 MDHEN and CDR2 SYDVKM. Written as DNA, the CDR3 is TGTGCCAGCAAACATACTGCCAACAATGAGCAGTTCTTC. This translates into CASKHTANNEQFF. Full variable domain (missing parts from reference TRBV28 and TRBJ2-1): DVKVTQSSRYLVKRTGEKVFLECVQDMDHENMFWYRQDPGLGLRLIYFSYDVKMKEKGDIPEGYSVSREKKERFSLILESASTNQTSMYLCASKHTANNEQFFGPGTRLTVL.

Many counts were recorded for this clonotype. V usage is TRBV9 and J usage is TRBJ2-5; 11 nucleotides line up with TRBD1. CDR1 and CDR2 (germline): SGDLS, YYNGEE. This CDR3 has 14 amino acids. V was clipped by 4 bases and J by 4 bases; unmatched bases: 3. The CDR3 loop is CASSTGQGAETQYF. In nucleotides, the CDR3 is TGTGCCAGCAGCACAGGACAGGGGGCAGAGACCCAGTACTTC. Variable domain in full (rest from reference TRBV9 and TRBJ2-5): DSGVTQTPKHLITATGQRVTLRCSPRSGDLSVYWYQQSLDQGLQFLIQYYNGEERAKGNILERFSAQQFPDLHSELNLSSLELGDSALYFCASSTGQGAETQYFGPGTRLLVL.

This clonotype was found a few times. This sequence joins TRBV7-2 and TRBJ2-3; the match to TRBD2 covers 8 bases. The CDR3 covers 15 residues. Germline CDR1 SGHTA, CDR2 FQGNSA. J lost 4 bases, V lost 4 bases, and 7 bases had no gene match. The CDR3 loop is CASSYTSGGADTQYF. In DNA form, the CDR3 reads TGTGCCAGCAGCTATACTAGCGGAGGAGCAGATACGCAGTATTTT.

This clonotype was found many times. The chain joins TRBV6-1 to TRBJ1-1, with TRBD1 as a possible D gene (5 bases). V was clipped by 2 bases and J by 1 base, with 11 bases between them. Germline loops: CDR1 MNHNS, CDR2 SASEGT. This CDR3 has 15 residues. The CDR3 sequence: CASSENWDGNTEAFF. The CDR3 DNA reads as TGTGCCAGCAGTGAAAATTGGGACGGGAACACTGAAGCTTTCTTT.

For this clonotype: This is likely an artifact of a read error, given a far larger clone one base away. This chain connects TRBV6-2 or TRBV6-3 to TRBJ2-7; 8 bases align to TRBD2. Germline CDR1 is MNHEY and CDR2 is SVGEGT. The CDR3 spans 15 residues. CDR3 sequence (DNA): TGTGACAGCAGTGAGGTAGCGGGGAGCTCCTACGAGCAGTACTTC. Protein: CDSSEVAGSSYEQYF.

This clonotype has a handful of counts. DNA of the CDR3: TGCAGTGCCGCTACCGGGACTAGCGGGAGCGAGCAGTACTTC. It yields the protein CSAATGTSGSEQYF. The J gene is TRBJ2-7, the V gene TRBV20-1; 14 nucleotides line up with TRBD2. The junction had 7 bases not matched to a gene; V was cut back by 6 bases and J by 6 bases. This CDR3 has 14 residues. In germline, CDR1 is DFQATT, CDR2 SNEGSKA (reference sequence).

The V call is TRBV7-9, the J call TRBJ1-1; 9 nucleotides agree with TRBD1. The CDR3 consists of 15 residues. The V and J ends lost 5 bases and 12 bases, in that order; junction bases with no gene match: 16. CDR1 is SEHNR and CDR2 is FQNEAQ in the germline V gene (reference sequence). The CDR3 DNA is TGTGCCAGCAGCAGTCGAAATTCGGGACAGGGAGTGTCTTTCTTT. This gives the protein CASSSRNSGQGVSFF.

The rearrangement joins TRBV27 to TRBJ1-1; tentatively, D is TRBD1 (5 bases). CDR3 length: 15 amino acids. The germline V gene encodes CDR1 MNHEY and CDR2 SMNVEV (reference sequence). Trimming cost V 1 base and J 3 bases, with 12 bases left between them. In DNA form, the CDR3 reads TGTGCCAGCAGTTTATTATATGGGGGTTACACTGAAGCTTTCTTT. Its protein product is CASSLLYGGYTEAFF.